This T cell receptor beta chain was recovered during a study of blood T cell repertoires in COVID-19. Study overall: Both acute and convalescent COVID-19 samples were obtained from the United States, Italy and Spain. PBMCs, B-cell-depleted T cells, or T cells were the source of the cDNA or gDNA that made up the material.

Using immunoSEQ multiplex PCR, the repertoire was profiled, and TCRdb retains in-frame clones only, with some absent. The repertoire holds 340,000 or so clones, with about nine tenths as singletons. V lost 0 bases and J lost 5, with 12 bases in between. Per the germline V gene, CDR1 is SGDLS and CDR2 is YYNGEE. This CDR3 has 15 residues. Input material: peripheral blood. This clonotype originated in a middle-aged man with active or convalescent COVID-19. The rearrangement links TRBV9 to TRBJ2-1; maybe TRBD2 (6 bases). In DNA form, the CDR3 reads TGTGCCAGCAGCGTAGTTGGGTTAGCGGACAATGAGCAGTTCTTC. Its protein product is CASSVVGLADNEQFF.